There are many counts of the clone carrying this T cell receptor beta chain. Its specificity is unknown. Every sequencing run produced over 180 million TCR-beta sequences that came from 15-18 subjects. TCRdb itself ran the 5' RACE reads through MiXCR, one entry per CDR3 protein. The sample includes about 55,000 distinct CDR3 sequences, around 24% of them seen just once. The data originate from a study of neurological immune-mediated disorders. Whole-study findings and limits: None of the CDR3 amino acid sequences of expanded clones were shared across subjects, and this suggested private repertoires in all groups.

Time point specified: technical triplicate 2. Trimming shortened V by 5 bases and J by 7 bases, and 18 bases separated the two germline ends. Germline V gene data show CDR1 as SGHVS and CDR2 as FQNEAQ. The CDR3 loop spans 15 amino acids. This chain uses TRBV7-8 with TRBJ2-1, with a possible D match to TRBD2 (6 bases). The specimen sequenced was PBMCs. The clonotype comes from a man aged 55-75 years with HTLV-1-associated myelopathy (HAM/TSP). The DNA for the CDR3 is TGTGCCAGCAGCGAAACCGGGACTGTGTTTAATGAGCAGTTCTTC. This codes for CASSETGTVFNEQFF. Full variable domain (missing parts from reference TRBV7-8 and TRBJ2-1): GAGVSQSPRYKVAKRGQDVALRCDPISGHVSLFWYQQALGQGPEFLTYFQNEAQLDKSGLPSDRFFAERPEGSVSTLKIQRTQQEDSAVYLCASSETGTVFNEQFFGPGTRLTVL.